A single sample is the source of the 14 T cell receptor beta chains below, sequenced in a study of CD4 and CD8 cells across lung adenocarcinoma regions. TCRdb re-derived calls from the PCR reads in MiXCR, one entry per CDR3 protein. The sample shows around 27,000 distinct CDR3 sequences, about half of them seen only once. The material sequenced was CD8+ T cells from the center of a lung tumor. Source of these receptors: a male donor with lung adenocarcinoma. The CD4 and CD8 labels of this study may be unreliable.

In this sample, this clonotype is medium-sized. This rearrangement joins TRBV6-1 to TRBJ2-1, with 14 bases fitting TRBD2. The CDR3 runs to 17 residues. Germline CDR1 MNHNS, CDR2 SASEGT. V shed 8 bases, J shed 0 bases, and the junction held 6 bases outside the gene matches. This chain's CDR3 is CASLPGLAGDSYNEQFF. For the CDR3, the DNA is TGTGCCAGCTTACCGGGACTAGCGGGAGACTCCTACAATGAGCAGTTCTTC.

This clonotype was detected many times. V usage is TRBV6-5 and J usage is TRBJ1-1; D is possibly TRBD1 (5 bases). Trimming shortened V by 2 bases and J by 0 bases, and 16 bases separated the two germline ends. This CDR3 has 17 amino acids. CDR1 MNHEY and CDR2 SVGAGI come from the germline V gene. CDR3 protein: CASSYAGGGTMNTEAFF. In nucleotides, the CDR3 is TGTGCCAGCAGTTACGCAGGCGGAGGGACCATGAACACTGAAGCTTTCTTT.

The CDR3 coding sequence is TGCGCCAGCAGCCAGGGGGGGACAGGGACCTCCTACGAGCAGTACTTC. Translating it yields CASSQGGTGTSYEQYF. The chain combines TRBV5-1 with TRBJ2-7; 9 bases are shared with TRBD1. The CDR3 consists of 16 residues. The ends lost 4 bases at V and 0 bases at J; junction bases unmatched: 8. CDR1 SGHRS and CDR2 YFSETQ come from the germline V gene. Full variable domain (remainder filled in from reference TRBV5-1 and TRBJ2-7): KAGVTQTPRYLIKTRGQQVTLSCSPISGHRSVSWYQQTPGQGLQFLFEYFSETQRNKGNFPGRFSGRQFSNSRSEMNVSTLELGDSALYLCASSQGGTGTSYEQYFGPGTRLTVT.

The chain carries TRBV10-3 and TRBJ2-1; a weak D match, TRBD1 (5 bases). Trimming removed 7 bases from V and 5 bases from J, with 15 bases in between. CDR1 ENHRY and CDR2 SYGVKD come from the germline V gene. CDR3 length: 14 amino acids. In DNA form, the CDR3 reads TGTGCCATCAATGCAGGGTACGACAACAATGAGCAGTTCTTC. It yields the protein CAINAGYDNNEQFF.

This clonotype has at least ten counts. The chain employs TRBV27 and TRBJ2-5, with D hard to call. The J call may not be correct, given that the DNA end is closer to TRBJ2-7. Germline loops: CDR1 MNHEY, CDR2 SMNVEV (reference sequence). CDR3 length: 11 residues. This CDR3 reads CASSLFYEQYF. The CDR3 nucleotides read TGTGCCAGCAGTTTATTCTACGAGCAGTACTTC.

The V gene is TRBV6-1, the J gene TRBJ2-1, with D perhaps TRBD2 (5 bases). V was cut by 3 bases and J by 10 bases, with 13 bases left in between. CDR3 length equals 13 residues. The germline V gene has CDR1 MNHNS and CDR2 SASEGT. As DNA, the CDR3 is TGTGCCAGCAGTGACGTGTTAACGGGAGAGCAGTTCTTC. It yields the protein CASSDVLTGEQFF.

This clonotype is labeled as medium-sized. The rearrangement links TRBV6-1 to TRBJ2-5; 9 nucleotides line up with TRBD2. Germline-derived CDR1 and CDR2 are MNHNS and SASEGT. The CDR3 has 16 residues. J gave up 5 bases and V 6 bases, and 13 bases lay outside the gene matches. The CDR3 is CASRTRRDTSGETQYF. CDR3 sequence (DNA): TGTGCCAGCAGGACCAGACGGGATACTAGCGGGGAGACCCAGTACTTC.

In its sample, this clonotype was seen a few times. The V and J genes are TRBV12-3 or TRBV12-4 and TRBJ2-1; 7 nucleotides agree with TRBD1. J was trimmed by 1 base and V by 3 bases; bases with no gene match: 3. This CDR3 is 15 amino acids long. DNA of the CDR3: TGTGCCAGCAGTTTGGGGACAGTATCCTACAATGAGCAGTTCTTC. It specifies CASSLGTVSYNEQFF.

The chain has TRBV6-1 and TRBJ1-6; maybe TRBD1 (6 bases). The CDR3 runs to 17 residues. Germline loops: CDR1 MNHNS, CDR2 SASEGT. Trimming left V 3 bases short and J 8 bases short, with 20 bases between. For the CDR3, the DNA is TGTGCCAGCAGTGAGAGTCTCGGGGGCGGGAATCATTCACCCCTCCACTTT. Protein sequence: CASSESLGGGNHSPLHF.

The chain combines TRBV28 with TRBJ2-1; D not resolved. The CDR3 spans 11 residues. Between the trimmed V and J ends, which lost 8 bases and 6 bases, there was a span of 8 bases. In germline, CDR1 is MDHEN, CDR2 SYDVKM. The CDR3 DNA follows: TGTGCCAGCCATGGGTTCAATGAGCAGTTCTTC. Translation: CASHGFNEQFF.

This clonotype has at least ten counts. This sequence may be a read error, since a much larger clone differs from it by one base. The V call is TRBV6-5, the J call TRBJ2-1; TRBD2 is a possible D gene (6 bases). The CDR3 totals 15 residues. Germline CDR1 is MNHEY and CDR2 is SVGAGI. Trimming took off 6 bases at V and 13 bases at J, with 25 bases between the two ends. The CDR3 sequence: CASSSSTAGGETQFF. The CDR3 DNA is TGTGCCAGCAGCTCCTCGACGGCCGGGGGAGAGACCCAGTTCTTC.

This clonotype was counted many times. The chain uses TRBV6-1 and TRBJ2-5; either TRBD1 or TRBD2 may supply D (6 bases each). Germline lookup yields CDR1 MNHNS and CDR2 SASEGT. The CDR3 spans 13 residues. Trimming took 4 bases from V and 5 from J, leaving 11 bases between them. CDR3 sequence reads: CASSGGGRETQYF. The CDR3 DNA is TGTGCCAGCAGTGGAGGGGGGCGGGAGACCCAGTACTTC.

Within the sample, this clonotype is medium-sized. This sequence joins TRBV6-5 and TRBJ2-3; TRBD1 matches 7 bases. The ends lost 7 bases at V and 3 bases at J; junction bases unmatched: 10. This CDR3 is 15 amino acids long. Germline V gene data show CDR1 as MNHEY and CDR2 as SVGAGI. DNA of the CDR3: TGTGCCAGCATCAAACAGGGGTGGACGACAGATACGCAGTATTTT. Translation gives CASIKQGWTTDTQYF.

To note about this clonotype: The junction departs from germline at one end; a sequencing error may be responsible. The rearrangement joins TRBV6-1 to TRBJ2-5; 9 bases map to TRBD2. Germline CDR1 reads MNHNS; CDR2 reads SASEGT. The CDR3 length is 16 residues. The CDR3 sequence: CASSDEAGGHPETQYF. CDR3 coding DNA: TGTGCCAGCAGCGATGAAGCGGGAGGCCACCCAGAGACCCAGTATTTC.